Here is one TCR beta chain with its context. No antigen is known for it. The record originates from a study of vaccination effects on CD4 cells after COVID-19. This CDR3 region has 15 residues. CDR1 MNHEY and CDR2 SVGAGI come from the germline V gene. V gave up 7 bases and J gave up 5 bases, with 17 bases separating them. In the ViraFEST assay, antigen-specific CD4+ clonotypes were identified by expansion after peptide-pool stimulation. Isolating CD4+ T cells followed 9 to 10 days of culture. Negative nucleocapsid antibody tests before and after vaccination confirmed no previous SARS-CoV-2 infection. The repertoire was sequenced with immunoSEQ multiplex PCR; TCRdb's copy has only in-frame clones and lacks some. This sample has some 70,000 clones, with 80% found just once.

The starting material was CD4+ T cells from PBMCs cultured with SARS-CoV-2 spike peptides, obtained before COVID-19 vaccination. The chain links TRBV6-5 to TRBJ1-4, with D possibly being TRBD1 (5 bases). The sequence was collected from a human donor who received a COVID-19 vaccine. The CDR3 DNA reads TGTGCCAGCACACGGTCGAGGGGATCGAATGAAAAACTGTTTTTT. The encoded protein is CASTRSRGSNEKLFF.